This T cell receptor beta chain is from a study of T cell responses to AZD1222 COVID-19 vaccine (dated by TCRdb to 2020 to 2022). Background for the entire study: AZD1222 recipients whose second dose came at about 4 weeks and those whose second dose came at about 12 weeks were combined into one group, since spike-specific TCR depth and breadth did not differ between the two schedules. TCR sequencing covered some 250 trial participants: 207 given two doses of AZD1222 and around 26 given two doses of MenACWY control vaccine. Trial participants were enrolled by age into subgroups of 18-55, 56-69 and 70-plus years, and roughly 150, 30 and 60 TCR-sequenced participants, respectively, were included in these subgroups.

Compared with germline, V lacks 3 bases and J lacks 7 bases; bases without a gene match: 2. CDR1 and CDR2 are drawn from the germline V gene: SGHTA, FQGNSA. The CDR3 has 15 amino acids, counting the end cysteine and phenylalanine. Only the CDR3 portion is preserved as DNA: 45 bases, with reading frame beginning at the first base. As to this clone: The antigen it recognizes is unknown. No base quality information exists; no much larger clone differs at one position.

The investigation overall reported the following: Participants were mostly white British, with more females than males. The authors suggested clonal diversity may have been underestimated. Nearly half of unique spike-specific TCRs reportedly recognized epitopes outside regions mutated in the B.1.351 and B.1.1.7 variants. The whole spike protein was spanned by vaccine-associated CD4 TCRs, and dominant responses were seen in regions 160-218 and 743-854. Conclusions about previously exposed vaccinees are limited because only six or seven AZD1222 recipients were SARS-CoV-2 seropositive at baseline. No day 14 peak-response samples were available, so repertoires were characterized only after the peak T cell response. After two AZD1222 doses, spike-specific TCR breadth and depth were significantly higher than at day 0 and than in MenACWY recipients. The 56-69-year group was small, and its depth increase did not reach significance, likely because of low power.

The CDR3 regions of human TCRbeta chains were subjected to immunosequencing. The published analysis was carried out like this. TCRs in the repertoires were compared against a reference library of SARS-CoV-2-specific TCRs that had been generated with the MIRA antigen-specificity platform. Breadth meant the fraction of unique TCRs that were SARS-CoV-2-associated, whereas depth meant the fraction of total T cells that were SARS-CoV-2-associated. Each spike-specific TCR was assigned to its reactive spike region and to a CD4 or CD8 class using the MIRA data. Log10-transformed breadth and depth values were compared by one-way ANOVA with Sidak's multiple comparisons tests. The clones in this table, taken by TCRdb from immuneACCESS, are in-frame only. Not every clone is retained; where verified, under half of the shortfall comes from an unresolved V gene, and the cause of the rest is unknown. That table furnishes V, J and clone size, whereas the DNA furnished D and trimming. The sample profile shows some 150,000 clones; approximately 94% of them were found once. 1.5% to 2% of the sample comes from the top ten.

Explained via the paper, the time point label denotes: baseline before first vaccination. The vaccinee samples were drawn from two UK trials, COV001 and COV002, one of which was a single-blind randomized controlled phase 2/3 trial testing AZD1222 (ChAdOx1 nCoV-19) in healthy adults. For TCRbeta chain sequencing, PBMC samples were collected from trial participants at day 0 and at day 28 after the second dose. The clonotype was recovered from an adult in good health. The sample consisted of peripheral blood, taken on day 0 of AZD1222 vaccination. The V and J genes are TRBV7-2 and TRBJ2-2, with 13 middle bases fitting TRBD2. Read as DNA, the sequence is TGTGCCAGCAGCTTGAGACTAGCGGGAGGCGGGGAGCTGTTTTTT. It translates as CASSLRLAGGGELFF. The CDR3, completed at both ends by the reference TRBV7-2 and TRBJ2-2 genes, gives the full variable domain GAGVSQSPSNKVTEKGKDVELRCDPISGHTALYWYRQSLGQGLEFLIYFQGNSAPDKSGLPSDRFSAERTGGSVSTLTIQRTQQEDSAVYLCASSLRLAGGGELFFGEGSRLTVL.